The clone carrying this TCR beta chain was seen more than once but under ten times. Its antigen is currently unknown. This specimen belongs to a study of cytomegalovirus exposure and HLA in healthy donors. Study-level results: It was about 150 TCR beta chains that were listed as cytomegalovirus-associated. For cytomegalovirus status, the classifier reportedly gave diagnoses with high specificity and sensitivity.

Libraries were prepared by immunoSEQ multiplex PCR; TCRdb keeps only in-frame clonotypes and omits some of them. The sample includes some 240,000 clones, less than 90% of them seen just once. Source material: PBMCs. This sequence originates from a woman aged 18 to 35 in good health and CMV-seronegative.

In DNA form, the CDR3 reads TGTGCCAGCAGTGAAACAGGGAGGCGTACTGAAGCTTTCTTT. It is translated as CASSETGRRTEAFF. The chain recombines TRBV6-1 with TRBJ1-1; weak D call: TRBD1 (6 bases). V lost 2 bases to trimming and J lost 5 bases, with 12 bases between them. This CDR3 region has 14 residues. Germline V gives CDR1 MNHNS, CDR2 SASEGT.